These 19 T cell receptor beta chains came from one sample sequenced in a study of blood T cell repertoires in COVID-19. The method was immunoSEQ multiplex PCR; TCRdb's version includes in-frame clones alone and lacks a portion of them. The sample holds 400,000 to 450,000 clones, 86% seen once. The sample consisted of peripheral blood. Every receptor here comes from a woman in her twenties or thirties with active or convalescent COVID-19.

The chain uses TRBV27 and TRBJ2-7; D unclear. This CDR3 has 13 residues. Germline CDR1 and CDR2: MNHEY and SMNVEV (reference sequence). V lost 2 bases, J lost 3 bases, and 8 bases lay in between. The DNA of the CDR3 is TGTGCCAGCAGTTTAGGTACACACTACGAGCAGTACTTC. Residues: CASSLGTHYEQYF.

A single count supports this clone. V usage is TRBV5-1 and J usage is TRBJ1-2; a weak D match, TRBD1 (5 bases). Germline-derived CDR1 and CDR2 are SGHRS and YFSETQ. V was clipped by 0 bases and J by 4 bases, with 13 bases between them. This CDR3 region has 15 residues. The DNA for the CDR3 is TGCGCCAGCAGCTTGGGGGGGGGACCCAGCTATGGCTACACCTTC. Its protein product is CASSLGGGPSYGYTF.

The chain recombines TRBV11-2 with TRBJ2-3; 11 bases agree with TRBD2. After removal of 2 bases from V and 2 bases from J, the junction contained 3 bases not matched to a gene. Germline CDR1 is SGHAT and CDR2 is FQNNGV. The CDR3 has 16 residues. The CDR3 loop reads CASSLRSGRVTDTQYF. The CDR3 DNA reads TGTGCCAGCAGCTTACGTAGCGGGAGGGTCACAGATACGCAGTATTTT.

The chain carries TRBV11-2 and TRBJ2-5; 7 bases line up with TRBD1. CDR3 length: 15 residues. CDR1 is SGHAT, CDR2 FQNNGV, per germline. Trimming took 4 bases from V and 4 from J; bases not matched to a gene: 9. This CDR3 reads CASSYTDRDGETQYF. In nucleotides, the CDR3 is TGTGCCAGCAGCTATACCGACAGGGACGGAGAGACCCAGTACTTC.

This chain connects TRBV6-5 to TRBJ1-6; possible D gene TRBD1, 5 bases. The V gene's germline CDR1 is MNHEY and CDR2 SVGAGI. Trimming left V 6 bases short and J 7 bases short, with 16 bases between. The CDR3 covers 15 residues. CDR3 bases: TGTGCCAGCAGGACAGCTACCTTATCGAATTCACCCCTCCACTTT. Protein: CASRTATLSNSPLHF.

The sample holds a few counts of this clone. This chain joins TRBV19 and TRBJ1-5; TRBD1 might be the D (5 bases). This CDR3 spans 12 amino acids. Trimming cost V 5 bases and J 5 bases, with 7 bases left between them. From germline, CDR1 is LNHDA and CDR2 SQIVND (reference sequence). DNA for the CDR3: TGTGCCAGTAGTGACAGCTATCAGCCCCAGCATTTT. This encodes CASSDSYQPQHF.

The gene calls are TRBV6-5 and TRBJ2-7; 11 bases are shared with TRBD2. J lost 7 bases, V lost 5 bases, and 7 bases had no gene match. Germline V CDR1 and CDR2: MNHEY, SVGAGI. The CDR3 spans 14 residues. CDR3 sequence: CASSKLAGGGEQYF. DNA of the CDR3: TGTGCCAGCAGTAAATTAGCGGGAGGGGGAGAGCAGTACTTC.

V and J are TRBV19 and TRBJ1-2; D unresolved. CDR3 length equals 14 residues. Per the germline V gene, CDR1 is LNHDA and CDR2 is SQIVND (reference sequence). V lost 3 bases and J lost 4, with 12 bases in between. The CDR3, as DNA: TGTGCCAGTAGTATTACGGGGTACAGCTATGGCTACACCTTC. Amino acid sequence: CASSITGYSYGYTF.

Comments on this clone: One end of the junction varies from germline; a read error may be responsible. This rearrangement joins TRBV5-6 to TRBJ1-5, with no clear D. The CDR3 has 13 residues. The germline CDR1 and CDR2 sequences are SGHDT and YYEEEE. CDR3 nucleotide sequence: TGTGCCAGCAGCTTGGTAGGAGGTCAGGCCCAGCATTTT. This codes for CASSLVGGQAQHF. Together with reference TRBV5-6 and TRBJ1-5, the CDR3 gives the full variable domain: DAGVTQSPTHLIKTRGQQVTLRCSPKSGHDTVSWYQQALGQGPQFIFQYYEEEERQRGNFPDRFSGHQFPNYSSELNVNALLLGDSALYLCASSLVGGQAQHFGDGTRLSIL.

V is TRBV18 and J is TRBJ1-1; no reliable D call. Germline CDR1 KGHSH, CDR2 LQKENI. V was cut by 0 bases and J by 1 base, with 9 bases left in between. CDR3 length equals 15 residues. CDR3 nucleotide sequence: TGTGCCAGCTCACCACCACGGCGGCCGAACACTGAAGCTTTCTTT. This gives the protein CASSPPRRPNTEAFF.

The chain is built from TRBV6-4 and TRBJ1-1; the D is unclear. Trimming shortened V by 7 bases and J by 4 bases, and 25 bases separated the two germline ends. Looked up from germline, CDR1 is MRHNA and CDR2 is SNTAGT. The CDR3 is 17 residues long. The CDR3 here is CASNQARGGFTGTEAFF. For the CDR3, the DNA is TGTGCCAGCAACCAAGCCCGAGGAGGGTTTACGGGCACTGAAGCTTTCTTT.

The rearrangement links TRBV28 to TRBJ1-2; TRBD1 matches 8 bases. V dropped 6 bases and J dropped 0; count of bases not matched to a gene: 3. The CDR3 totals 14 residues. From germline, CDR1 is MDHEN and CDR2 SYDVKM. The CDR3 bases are TGTGCCAGCAGACCGGGACAGGCTAACTATGGCTACACCTTC. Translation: CASRPGQANYGYTF.

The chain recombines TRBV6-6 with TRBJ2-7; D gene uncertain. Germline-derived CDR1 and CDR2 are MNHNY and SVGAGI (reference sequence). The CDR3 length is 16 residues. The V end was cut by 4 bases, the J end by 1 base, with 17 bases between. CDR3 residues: CASSFNPTRQSYEQYF. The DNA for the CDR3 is TGTGCCAGCAGTTTCAACCCGACACGTCAGTCCTACGAGCAGTACTTC.

Here the CDR3 DNA reads TGTGCCAGCAGTCCGCAGACAGGGGGCAACACTGAAGCTTTCTTT. This sequence encodes CASSPQTGGNTEAFF. V gene TRBV27 combines with J gene TRBJ1-1, with 10 bases fitting TRBD1. The CDR3 is made up of 15 amino acids. V was pared by 5 bases and J by 2 bases, with 5 bases of the junction left unmatched. The V gene's germline CDR1 is MNHEY and CDR2 SMNVEV (reference sequence).

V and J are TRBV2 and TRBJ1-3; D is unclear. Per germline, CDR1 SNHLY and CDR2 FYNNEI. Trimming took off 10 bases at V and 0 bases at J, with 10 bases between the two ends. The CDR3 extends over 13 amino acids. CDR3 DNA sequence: TGTGCCAAAGCAGGCCCCTCTGGAAACACCATATATTTT. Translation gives CAKAGPSGNTIYF.

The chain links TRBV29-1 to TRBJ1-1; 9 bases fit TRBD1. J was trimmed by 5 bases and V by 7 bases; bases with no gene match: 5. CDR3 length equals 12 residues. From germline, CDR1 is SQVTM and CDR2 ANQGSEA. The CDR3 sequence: CSARDRATEAFF. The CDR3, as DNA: TGCAGCGCCCGGGACAGGGCGACTGAAGCTTTCTTT.

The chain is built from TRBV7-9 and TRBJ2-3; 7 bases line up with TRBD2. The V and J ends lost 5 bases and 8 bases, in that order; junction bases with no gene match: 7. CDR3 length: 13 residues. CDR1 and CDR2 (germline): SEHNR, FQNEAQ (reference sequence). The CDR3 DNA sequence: TGTGCCAGCAGCCAGTCGTCGGGGGGTACGCAGTATTTT. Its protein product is CASSQSSGGTQYF.

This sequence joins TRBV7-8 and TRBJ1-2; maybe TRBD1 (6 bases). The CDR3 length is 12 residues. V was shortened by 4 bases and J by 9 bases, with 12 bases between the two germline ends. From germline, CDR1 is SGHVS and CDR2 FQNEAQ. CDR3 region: CASSSRTVSYTF. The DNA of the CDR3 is TGTGCCAGCAGCTCGAGGACAGTGAGCTACACCTTC.

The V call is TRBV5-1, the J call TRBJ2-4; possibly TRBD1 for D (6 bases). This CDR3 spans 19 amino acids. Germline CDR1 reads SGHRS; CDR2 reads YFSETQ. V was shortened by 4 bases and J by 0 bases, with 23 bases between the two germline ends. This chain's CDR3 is CASSVSMDRQPLAKNIQYF. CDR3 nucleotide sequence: TGCGCCAGCAGCGTTTCCATGGACAGACAACCGCTAGCCAAAAACATTCAGTACTTC. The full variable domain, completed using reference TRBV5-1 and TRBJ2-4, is KAGVTQTPRYLIKTRGQQVTLSCSPISGHRSVSWYQQTPGQGLQFLFEYFSETQRNKGNFPGRFSGRQFSNSRSEMNVSTLELGDSALYLCASSVSMDRQPLAKNIQYFGAGTRLSVL.